Listed here are 3 T cell receptor beta chains from one sample, sequenced in a study of post-analysis software for immune sequencing data. Study-wide findings and caveats: Among roughly five TRBV segments more frequent in patients than controls were TRBV5-6, TRBV5-1 and TRBV20-1.

These receptors lack a known antigen. Incorporated into the TCR beta cDNA libraries were unique molecular identifiers, which served to reduce PCR and sequencing biases. TCRdb re-analysed the PCR reads in MiXCR, keeping a single row per CDR3 protein. Here the sample spans 350,000 to 500,000 distinct CDR3 sequences, roughly 40% being singletons. The sample was blood. The receptors shown here come from a girl under 10 years old with multiple sclerosis.

The rearrangement joins TRBV7-6 to TRBJ2-7; D might be TRBD1 (6 bases). The CDR3 has 16 residues. V gave up 4 bases and J gave up 2 bases, with 18 bases separating them. CDR1 is SGHVS, CDR2 FNYEAQ, per germline. CDR3 protein: CASSSISGQGPYEQYF. The CDR3 DNA follows: TGTGCCAGCAGCTCAATCTCGGGGCAGGGGCCCTACGAGCAGTACTTC.

The chain joins TRBV4-1 to TRBJ2-7, with TRBD2 as a possible D gene (5 bases). The CDR3 has 17 amino acids. Germline CDR1 reads MGHRA; CDR2 reads YSYEKL. Trimming removed 4 bases from V and 0 bases from J, with 19 bases in between. CDR3 DNA: TGCGCCAGCAGCCGGGGAATGCTTAGCGCAAGCTCCTACGAGCAGTACTTC. Translated, it gives CASSRGMLSASSYEQYF.

CDR3 region: CASTEGFEAFF. The CDR3 DNA is TGTGCCAGCACCGAGGGGTTTGAAGCTTTCTTT. The chain joins TRBV12-3 or TRBV12-4 to TRBJ1-1, with D possibly being TRBD1 (5 bases). The CDR3 is made up of 11 amino acids. Trimming pared 7 bases from V and 7 bases from J, leaving 10 bases between.